The 17 T cell receptor beta chains reported below all come from one sample, sequenced in a study of early T cells in non-severe SARS-CoV-2 infection. Each CDR3 protein is one row after TCRdb ran MiXCR on the 5' RACE reads. The data hold tens of thousands of distinct CDR3 sequences, with about 14% observed a single time. Material: whole blood. The receptors were gathered from an adult who was a healthcare worker with PCR-confirmed SARS-CoV-2 infection or an uninfected control (not recorded which).

This clonotype was seen a handful of times. The chain carries TRBV29-1 and TRBJ2-5; a weak D match, TRBD2 (6 bases). The CDR3 runs 14 residues. CDR1 and CDR2 from the germline V gene are SQVTM and ANQGSEA. V lost 6 bases and J 5 bases, leaving 19 bases between the germline ends. CDR3 nucleotides: TGCAGCGTCTCAGGTGGCTCGGAGGGGGAGACCCAGTACTTC. This translates into CSVSGGSEGETQYF.

This chain links TRBV7-9 with TRBJ2-7; D is unclear. The germline CDR1 and CDR2 sequences are SEHNR and FQNEAQ (reference sequence). The V gene lost 3 bases and the J gene lost 3 bases, with 6 bases spanning the gap. The CDR3 spans 12 residues. The CDR3 loop reads CASSFEFYEQYF. CDR3 DNA sequence: TGTGCCAGCAGCTTCGAGTTCTACGAGCAGTACTTC.

The chain joins TRBV7-2 to TRBJ2-2, with 10 bases lining up with TRBD2. CDR3 length: 15 residues. From germline, CDR1 is SGHTA and CDR2 FQGNSA. J was trimmed by 5 bases and V by 2 bases; bases with no gene match: 2. The CDR3 DNA reads TGTGCCAGCAGCTTAAGCGGGAGGGGTACCGGGGAGCTGTTTTTT. Amino acid sequence: CASSLSGRGTGELFF.

Ten or more counts support this clonotype. V is TRBV20-1 and J is TRBJ1-2; possible D gene TRBD1, 6 bases. The CDR3 is 12 residues long. V gave up 3 bases and J gave up 4 bases, with 9 bases separating them. Per germline, CDR1 DFQATT and CDR2 SNEGSKA (reference sequence). DNA for the CDR3: TGCAGTGCTAGGGACAGACTCTATGGCTACACCTTC. As protein: CSARDRLYGYTF.

This clonotype was picked up many times. The gene calls are TRBV19 and TRBJ2-1, with TRBD1 matching over 7 bases. Germline V lookup: CDR1 LNHDA, CDR2 SQIVND (reference sequence). V shed 7 bases, J shed 4 bases, and the junction held 7 bases outside the gene matches. CDR3 length: 14 residues. The CDR3: CASTVTGNYNEQFF. CDR3 nucleotide sequence: TGTGCCAGTACGGTGACAGGGAATTACAATGAGCAGTTCTTC.

The rearrangement links TRBV11-3 to TRBJ2-3, with 8 bases fitting TRBD1. CDR1 and CDR2 from the germline V gene are SGHNT and YENEEA. CDR3 length: 20 residues. Trimming removed 6 bases from V and 4 bases from J; junction bases left unmatched: 24. CDR3 sequence reads: CASSLLKWGQASPGADTQYF. The CDR3 region has the DNA TGTGCCAGCAGTTTGCTTAAGTGGGGACAGGCTTCCCCTGGGGCAGATACGCAGTATTTT.

Points on this clonotype: One junction end does not reproduce the germline sequence, and a read error may be involved. The rearrangement joins TRBV5-1 to TRBJ1-1; D perhaps matches TRBD1 (6 bases). This CDR3 spans 14 amino acids. CDR1 is SGHRS, CDR2 YFSETQ, per germline. The DNA of the CDR3 is TGCGCCAGCAGCTCTCAACAGGGTGGGACTGAAGTTTTCTTT. Translated: CASSSQQGGTEVFF.

The chain combines TRBV6-1 with TRBJ2-7, with 12 bases matching TRBD1. This CDR3 comprises 16 residues. The V segment lost 7 bases and the J segment 6 bases; nucleotides outside the gene matches: 13. Per germline, CDR1 MNHNS and CDR2 SASEGT. CDR3 sequence reads: CASKLSAGQGAGEQYF. The CDR3 DNA reads as TGTGCCAGCAAACTCTCCGCGGGACAGGGGGCGGGCGAGCAGTACTTC.

This clonotype was counted at least ten times. The chain recombines TRBV5-6 with TRBJ1-4; D unresolved. Germline values: CDR1 SGHDT, CDR2 YYEEEE. V was clipped by 0 bases and J by 8 bases, with 11 bases between them. The CDR3 length is 14 residues. The CDR3 here is CASSLVGQEEKLFF. As DNA, the CDR3 is TGTGCCAGCAGCTTGGTTGGCCAGGAGGAAAAACTGTTTTTT.

Many counts were recorded for this clonotype. V is TRBV20-1 and J is TRBJ2-3; 8 bases agree with TRBD2. V dropped 7 bases and J dropped 8; count of bases not matched to a gene: 5. This CDR3 region has 11 residues. The germline CDR1 and CDR2 sequences are DFQATT and SNEGSKA (reference sequence). The CDR3 nucleotides read TGCAGTGGACGGGGGGGCCGTACGCAGTATTTT. Protein sequence: CSGRGGRTQYF.

This clonotype came up a few times. V and J are TRBV20-1 and TRBJ1-4; D is possibly TRBD1 (6 bases). The CDR3 extends over 13 amino acids. Trimming cost V 3 bases and J 7 bases, with 12 bases left between them. CDR1 DFQATT and CDR2 SNEGSKA come from the germline V gene (reference sequence). As DNA, the CDR3 is TGCAGTGCTAGCGGGGGCGAGGGTGAAAAACTGTTTTTT. Translation gives CSASGGEGEKLFF.

V is TRBV12-3 or TRBV12-4 and J is TRBJ2-3, with a tentative D call TRBD1 (5 bases). This CDR3 is built from 15 residues. V lost 5 bases to trimming and J lost 2 bases, with 14 bases between them. The CDR3 nucleotides read TGTGCCAGCAGTGCGATAGGGGCCCTCACAGATACGCAGTATTTT. Protein sequence: CASSAIGALTDTQYF.

This clonotype was counted between two and nine times. This chain links TRBV13 with TRBJ2-7, with D perhaps given as TRBD1 or TRBD2 (5 bases each). CDR3 length equals 14 residues. CDR1 is PRHDT and CDR2 is FYEKMQ in the germline V gene (reference sequence). V was trimmed by 5 bases and J by 2 bases, leaving 13 bases between them. CDR3 sequence reads: CASSPGTAPYEQYF. The CDR3 coding sequence is TGTGCCAGCAGCCCGGGGACGGCCCCCTACGAGCAGTACTTC.

The sample holds a few counts of this clonotype. The chain is built from TRBV6-2 or TRBV6-3 and TRBJ1-5; TRBD1 is a possible D gene (5 bases). Trimming took 8 bases from V and 0 from J, leaving 11 bases between them. The CDR3 sequence is 14 residues long. Germline V gives CDR1 MNHEY, CDR2 SVGEGT. Here the CDR3 DNA reads TGTGCCAGCGTCCCAGGGAATAGCAATCAGCCCCAGCATTTT. It codes for CASVPGNSNQPQHF.

This clonotype was seen a single time. J is TRBJ2-6 and V is TRBV5-1; 10 positions match TRBD1. V shed 2 bases and J 2 bases; nucleotides not matched to a gene: 4. The CDR3 is 17 amino acids. Germline V gene data show CDR1 as SGHRS and CDR2 as YFSETQ. Here the CDR3 DNA reads TGCGCCAGCAGCTTCCGGGACAGGGGCGCTGGGGCCAACGTCCTGACTTTC. Translation: CASSFRDRGAGANVLTF.

The V gene is TRBV12-3 or TRBV12-4, the J gene TRBJ1-3; no clear D gene. The V end lost 6 bases, the J end lost 6 bases, and 9 bases lay between the germline ends. The CDR3 runs to 12 residues. The CDR3 is CASRVTVNTIYF. CDR3 DNA: TGTGCCAGCAGGGTTACGGTAAACACCATATATTTT.

The chain has TRBV28 and TRBJ1-1, with 7 bases matching TRBD1. Germline lookup yields CDR1 MDHEN and CDR2 SYDVKM. The CDR3 is 14 residues long. Trimming at V came to 6 bases and at J to 2 bases, leaving 6 bases not matched to a gene. CDR3 in amino acids: CASRQGPGNTEAFF. CDR3 DNA: TGTGCCAGCAGACAGGGGCCAGGAAACACTGAAGCTTTCTTT.